This section outlines one TCR beta chain sequence together with its context. Compared with germline, one end of the junction differs, possibly owing to a read error. This table comes from immunoSEQ multiplex PCR, and its TCRdb copy is limited to in-frame clones, with some not included. This table has some 25,000 clones, about 91% appearing once. These data originate in a study of untreated major depressive disorder. The donors were all European-descended. Patients had taken no psychiatric medication, including antidepressants, for at least 8 weeks before enrollment. The clonotype comes from a woman aged 25 to 39 with major depressive disorder. The sample taken for sequencing was CD4+ T cells from PBMCs.

Here the CDR3 DNA reads TGCGCCAGCAGCTTAGTGATACTGGTAAAGGATGAGCAGTTCTTC. It specifies CASSLVILVKDEQFF. The chain links TRBV7-2 to TRBJ2-1; D is unclear. From germline, CDR1 is SGHTA and CDR2 FQGNSA. The CDR3 runs to 15 residues.